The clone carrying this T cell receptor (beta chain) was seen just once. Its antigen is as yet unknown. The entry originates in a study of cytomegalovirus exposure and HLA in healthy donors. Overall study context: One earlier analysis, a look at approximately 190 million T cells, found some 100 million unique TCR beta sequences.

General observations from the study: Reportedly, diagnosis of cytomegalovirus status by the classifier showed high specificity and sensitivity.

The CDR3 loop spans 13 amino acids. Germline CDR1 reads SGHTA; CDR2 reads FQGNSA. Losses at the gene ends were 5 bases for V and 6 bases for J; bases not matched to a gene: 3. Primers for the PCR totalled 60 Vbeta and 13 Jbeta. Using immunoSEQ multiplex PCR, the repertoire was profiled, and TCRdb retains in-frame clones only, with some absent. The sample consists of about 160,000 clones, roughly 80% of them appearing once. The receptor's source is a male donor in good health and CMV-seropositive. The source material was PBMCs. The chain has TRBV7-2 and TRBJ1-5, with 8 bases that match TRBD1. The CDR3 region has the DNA TGTGCCAGCAGCCCGGACAGGGCTCAGCCCCAGCATTTT. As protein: CASSPDRAQPQHF. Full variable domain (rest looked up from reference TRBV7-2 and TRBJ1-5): GAGVSQSPSNKVTEKGKDVELRCDPISGHTALYWYRQSLGQGLEFLIYFQGNSAPDKSGLPSDRFSAERTGGSVSTLTIQRTQQEDSAVYLCASSPDRAQPQHFGDGTRLSIL.